Presented here are 2 T cell receptor beta chains from one specimen sequenced in a study of cytomegalovirus exposure and HLA in healthy donors. Vbeta (60) and Jbeta (13) primers were used in the PCR. Sequenced by immunoSEQ multiplex PCR; TCRdb stores in-frame clones only, minus some. The table records approximately 170,000 clones, roughly 76% of them present only once. The sequencing input was PBMCs. These receptors all come from a human donor in good health.

CDR3 coding DNA: TGTGCCACCCGACAGGGAGGAACAGATACGCAGTATTTT. It translates to CATRQGGTDTQYF. The chain employs TRBV10-3 and TRBJ2-3; D may be TRBD1 (7 bases). V was cut by 10 bases and J by 3 bases, with 14 bases left in between. Germline-derived CDR1 and CDR2 are ENHRY and SYGVKD. This CDR3 spans 13 amino acids.

The V call is TRBV11-3, the J call TRBJ2-7; 10 bases fit TRBD1. With 5 bases clipped from V and 4 bases from J, the junction kept 11 bases outside the gene matches. Germline assignment: CDR1 SGHNT and CDR2 YENEEA. CDR3 size: 16 residues. CDR3 DNA sequence: TGTGCCAGCAGCCAAAACCGGGACAGGGGTGGGTACGAGCAGTACTTC. Translated, it gives CASSQNRDRGGYEQYF. Full variable domain (missing parts from reference TRBV11-3 and TRBJ2-7): EAGVVQSPRYKIIEKKQPVAFWCNPISGHNTLYWYLQNLGQGPELLIRYENEEAVDDSQLPKDRFSAERLKGVDSTLKIQPAELGDSAVYLCASSQNRDRGGYEQYFGPGTRLTVT.